What follows are 16 T cell receptor beta chains derived from one specimen sequenced in a study of blood T cell repertoires in COVID-19. Assay used: immunoSEQ multiplex PCR; TCRdb lists only in-frame clones, some missing. The table includes about 190,000 clones, roughly three quarters detected once. Sequences were obtained from PBMCs or T cells enriched from blood (not recorded which). The receptors were gathered from a woman in her fifties or sixties with acute COVID-19.

The chain recombines TRBV27 with TRBJ1-5; D not resolved. CDR1 and CDR2 from the germline V gene are MNHEY and SMNVEV (reference sequence). V lost 3 bases and J 0 bases, leaving 12 bases between the germline ends. The CDR3 has 16 residues. Here the CDR3 reads CASSFDGPYSNQPQHF. The CDR3 DNA reads TGTGCCAGCAGTTTTGATGGCCCTTATAGCAATCAGCCCCAGCATTTT.

The gene calls are TRBV18 and TRBJ1-2; 10 bases are shared with TRBD1. Germline-derived CDR1 and CDR2 are KGHSH and LQKENI. V lost 3 bases, J lost 10 bases, and 5 bases stayed unmatched. This CDR3 is 13 amino acids long. CDR3 protein: CASSPGTGDVYTF. In nucleotides, the CDR3 is TGTGCCAGCTCACCCGGGACAGGGGATGTCTACACCTTC.

The rearrangement joins TRBV2 to TRBJ2-7; 7 positions agree with TRBD1. Per germline, CDR1 SNHLY and CDR2 FYNNEI. V gave up 6 bases and J gave up 0 bases; unmatched junction bases: 8. CDR3 length equals 15 residues. CDR3 loop: CASRLGQTSSYEQYV. In nucleotides, the CDR3 is TGTGCCAGCAGACTGGGACAGACGAGCTCCTACGAGCAGTACGTC.

The chain has TRBV18 and TRBJ1-1, with a weak D call TRBD1 (5 bases). With 3 bases removed from V and 2 bases from J, the gap between germline ends came to 16 bases. The CDR3 length is 16 residues. Germline CDR1 is KGHSH and CDR2 is LQKENI. CDR3 bases: TGTGCCAGCTCACCTAAAGAGCGACAGATTAACACTGAAGCTTTCTTT. The encoded protein is CASSPKERQINTEAFF.

There are a few counts of this clone. The chain recombines TRBV2 with TRBJ2-3, with D maybe TRBD2 (5 bases). V was clipped by 10 bases and J by 6 bases, with 20 bases between them. The CDR3 loop spans 14 amino acids. Germline V gene lookup returns CDR1 SNHLY and CDR2 FYNNEI. In DNA form, the CDR3 reads TGTGCCATAGGCGATTCGGGGAAATCCGATACGCAGTATTTT. It yields the protein CAIGDSGKSDTQYF.

This chain uses TRBV6-5 with TRBJ1-4, with 7 bases matching TRBD1. Germline V gene sequence: CDR1 MNHEY, CDR2 SVGAGI. With V trimmed by 6 bases and J by 8 bases, 9 bases remained unmatched. The CDR3 has 14 residues. The CDR3 here is CASRPGQIVEKLFF. CDR3 bases: TGTGCCAGCAGACCGGGACAGATAGTAGAAAAACTGTTTTTT.

The chain carries TRBV5-1 and TRBJ1-6; 7 positions match TRBD1. The CDR3 loop spans 16 amino acids. Trimming cost V 0 bases and J 7 bases; bases outside gene matches: 7. CDR1 and CDR2 from the germline V gene are SGHRS and YFSETQ. CDR3 sequence: CASSLVLDRRNSPLHF. CDR3 nucleotides: TGCGCCAGCAGCTTGGTTTTGGACAGGCGAAATTCACCCCTCCACTTT.

The chain carries TRBV28 and TRBJ2-2, with D unclear. Germline lookup yields CDR1 MDHEN and CDR2 SYDVKM. The CDR3 extends over 15 amino acids. Trimming shortened V by 6 bases and J by 0 bases, and 11 bases separated the two germline ends. CDR3: CASRQQVTNTGELFF. CDR3 DNA: TGTGCCAGCAGACAACAAGTTACGAACACCGGGGAGCTGTTTTTT.

The chain links TRBV7-2 to TRBJ1-3, with TRBD1 matching over 8 bases. V lost 3 bases and J lost 3; bases outside the gene matches: 7. Germline CDR1 reads SGHTA; CDR2 reads FQGNSA. CDR3 length equals 16 residues. The CDR3 loop reads CASSFTRTGFGNTIYF. For the CDR3, the DNA is TGTGCCAGCAGCTTTACTAGGACAGGGTTTGGAAACACCATATATTTT.

The CDR3 loop is CASSQGTGNQPQHF. The CDR3 nucleotides read TGTGCCAGCAGCCAAGGGACAGGGAATCAGCCCCAGCATTTT. The chain couples TRBV14 to TRBJ1-5; TRBD1 matches at 8 bases. Germline lookup yields CDR1 SGHDN and CDR2 FVKESK. The CDR3 runs to 14 residues. Trimming cost V 1 base and J 4 bases; bases outside gene matches: 0.

This clone occurred many times. The gene calls are TRBV7-9 and TRBJ1-6; TRBD1 matches 10 bases. Germline V gene lookup returns CDR1 SEHNR and CDR2 FQNEAQ (reference sequence). This CDR3 has 14 amino acids. V shed 5 bases, J shed 9 bases, and the junction held 4 bases outside the gene matches. The CDR3 spells CASSPWDRGSPLHF. DNA for the CDR3: TGTGCCAGCAGCCCGTGGGACAGGGGTTCACCCCTCCACTTT.

This clone was seen repeatedly, ten times or more. This chain links TRBV7-6 with TRBJ1-3; D perhaps matches TRBD1 (5 bases). Germline assignment: CDR1 SGHVS and CDR2 FNYEAQ. The CDR3 loop spans 14 amino acids. V gave up 3 bases and J gave up 2 bases, with 8 bases separating them. In nucleotides, the CDR3 is TGTGCCAGCAGCTTTGGGGGGACTGGAAACACCATATATTTT. Protein: CASSFGGTGNTIYF.

The chain links TRBV10-3 to TRBJ2-1; D is possibly TRBD2 (6 bases). This CDR3 contains 15 residues. CDR1 ENHRY and CDR2 SYGVKD come from the germline V gene. V was trimmed by 10 bases and J by 6 bases, leaving 22 bases between them. CDR3 nucleotides: TGTGCCACCTCCTCCGGGGAGGTGCCCTTCAATGAGCAGTTCTTC. Protein product: CATSSGEVPFNEQFF.

The chain employs TRBV7-9 and TRBJ1-1; TRBD1 aligns across 7 bases. Germline V gene data show CDR1 as SEHNR and CDR2 as FQNEAQ (reference sequence). Losses at the gene ends were 4 bases for V and 7 bases for J; bases not matched to a gene: 9. The CDR3 has 14 residues. The DNA for the CDR3 is TGTGCCAGCAGCTCAGAGGGACAGAGAAATGAAGCTTTCTTT. Translated, it gives CASSSEGQRNEAFF. Full variable domain (rest looked up from reference TRBV7-9 and TRBJ1-1): DTGVSQNPRHKITKRGQNVTFRCDPISEHNRLYWYRQTLGQGPEFLTYFQNEAQLEKSRLLSDRFSAERPKGSFSTLEIQRTEQGDSAMYLCASSSEGQRNEAFFGQGTRLTVV.

This clone was counted only a few times. V usage is TRBV27 and J usage is TRBJ2-5; 7 positions match TRBD2. V shed 7 bases and J 2 bases; nucleotides not matched to a gene: 13. CDR3 length: 16 residues. Germline V gene sequence: CDR1 MNHEY, CDR2 SMNVEV (reference sequence). CDR3 DNA: TGTGCCAGCACCAAGGGGAGGGGCGGACTGCAAGAGACCCAGTACTTC. Translated: CASTKGRGGLQETQYF.

The V and J genes are TRBV6-5 and TRBJ2-3; 7 bases line up with TRBD1. CDR3 length: 15 amino acids. Looked up from germline, CDR1 is MNHEY and CDR2 is SVGAGI. Trimming removed 5 bases from V and 2 bases from J; junction bases left unmatched: 7. CDR3 coding DNA: TGTGCCAGCAGTCCGGACAGGCGCGACACAGATACGCAGTATTTT. This encodes CASSPDRRDTDTQYF.